One and the same sample provided the 24 T cell receptor beta chains below, sequenced in a study of Ad26.COV2.S vaccination and SARS-CoV-2 variants (dated by TCRdb to the early 2020s). The sample's treatment or condition label, decoded: about 20 received Ad26.COV2.S at low or high dose, single or two shots; about 5 received placebo; per-sample allocation not given. Repertoires of vaccine and placebo recipients were sequenced from samples taken on day 63 after the first injection. The method behind the library was the immunoSEQ multiplex PCR assay. In its TCRdb copy, this immuneACCESS table keeps in-frame sequences only and misses some clones. Where compared with another copy, unresolved V genes explain less than half of these, and the others have no known cause. The table for this sample lists fewer than 400,000 clones; approximately 80% of them were counted only once. Of the sample, approximately 2% is held by the ten largest clones.

Sequences were derived from peripheral blood, sampled in a trial of Ad26.COV2.S vaccine versus placebo. All receptors come from a person aged 18-60 years who received the Ad26.COV2.S COVID-19 vaccine or a placebo.

The rearrangement uses TRBV7-9 and TRBJ2-7; 8 bases align to TRBD1. The CDR3 consists of 15 residues. The V segment lost 5 bases and the J segment 4 bases; nucleotides outside the gene matches: 10. Germline values: CDR1 SEHNR, CDR2 FQNEAQ (reference sequence). The CDR3 DNA reads as TGTGCCAGCAGCCTAGGACAGGGTGTCATGTACGAGCAGTACTTC. This encodes CASSLGQGVMYEQYF.

This chain links TRBV6-6 with TRBJ2-7; D not certain. The CDR3 loop spans 15 amino acids. V shed 0 bases and J shed 0 bases, with 9 bases lying between them. CDR1 and CDR2 (germline): MNHNY, SVGAGI (reference sequence). In nucleotides, the CDR3 is TGTGCCAGCAGTTACTCGGCATCAAGCTCCTACGAGCAGTACTTC. It translates to CASSYSASSSYEQYF.

V is TRBV18 and J is TRBJ2-1; 9 bases line up with TRBD2. This CDR3 is built from 15 residues. The ends lost 1 base at V and 8 bases at J; junction bases unmatched: 6. Germline V gene lookup returns CDR1 KGHSH and CDR2 LQKENI. The CDR3 bases are TGTGCCAGCTCACCACGAGGCGGGGGGGCCGATGAGCAGTTCTTC. This translates into CASSPRGGGADEQFF. The full variable domain, rest sourced from reference TRBV18 and TRBJ2-1, is NAGVMQNPRHLVRRRGQEARLRCSPMKGHSHVYWYRQLPEEGLKFMVYLQKENIIDESGMPKERFSAEFPKEGPSILRIQQVVRGDSAAYFCASSPRGGGADEQFFGPGTRLTVL.

This sequence joins TRBV10-3 and TRBJ2-7; D unclear. The ends were cut back, 0 bases at V and 6 bases at J, with 12 bases in the middle. Germline CDR1 is ENHRY and CDR2 is SYGVKD. CDR3 length: 14 residues. DNA for the CDR3: TGTGCCATCAGTGAGTCGTCCGCAGGTGGCGAGCAGTACTTC. Protein: CAISESSAGGEQYF.

The chain joins TRBV11-3 to TRBJ1-1; D not resolved. CDR1 SGHNT and CDR2 YENEEA come from the germline V gene. The CDR3 length is 13 residues. Trimming pared 5 bases from V and 5 bases from J, leaving 12 bases between. The CDR3: CASSQERWTEAFF. In DNA form, the CDR3 reads TGTGCCAGCAGCCAAGAGCGGTGGACTGAAGCTTTCTTT.

The V call is TRBV19, the J call TRBJ2-1, with TRBD1 identical over 9 bases. CDR1 is LNHDA, CDR2 SQIVND, per germline (reference sequence). This CDR3 region has 17 residues. V lost 1 base and J lost 4; bases outside the gene matches: 8. This CDR3 is CASSIGRRDRAYNEQFF. The CDR3 bases are TGTGCCAGTAGTATAGGCCGTCGGGACAGGGCTTACAATGAGCAGTTCTTC.

The gene calls are TRBV7-8 and TRBJ1-5, with D tentatively TRBD1 (6 bases). There are 17 residues in the CDR3. Trimming stripped 7 bases from V and 1 base from J, with 20 bases between. Germline lookup yields CDR1 SGHVS and CDR2 FQNEAQ. The CDR3 spells CASTNTGWEGSNQPQHF. The CDR3 DNA reads TGTGCCAGCACCAATACAGGGTGGGAGGGGAGCAATCAGCCCCAGCATTTT. The variable domain in full, with the rest retrieved from reference TRBV7-8 and TRBJ1-5, is GAGVSQSPRYKVAKRGQDVALRCDPISGHVSLFWYQQALGQGPEFLTYFQNEAQLDKSGLPSDRFFAERPEGSVSTLKIQRTQQEDSAVYLCASTNTGWEGSNQPQHFGDGTRLSIL.

V is TRBV20-1 and J is TRBJ1-3; 11 bases fit TRBD1. This CDR3 has 18 residues. V lost 3 bases and J lost 2; bases outside the gene matches: 12. Germline assignment: CDR1 DFQATT and CDR2 SNEGSKA (reference sequence). The chain's CDR3 is CSASSRTGGDLPGNTIYF. The CDR3 DNA reads as TGCAGTGCTAGTTCGCGGACAGGGGGCGATCTCCCTGGAAACACCATATATTTT.

The chain links TRBV7-9 to TRBJ1-1; tentatively, D is TRBD1 (6 bases). Per germline, CDR1 SEHNR and CDR2 FQNEAQ (reference sequence). The CDR3 sequence is 18 residues long. V lost 1 base and J lost 5, with 23 bases in between. DNA for the CDR3: TGTGCCAGCAGCTTAGTCCTACAGGGAAAGAAAAGCGGGACTGAAGCTTTCTTT. Protein sequence: CASSLVLQGKKSGTEAFF.

V gene TRBV28 combines with J gene TRBJ1-1; D is perhaps TRBD1 (6 bases). Germline values: CDR1 MDHEN, CDR2 SYDVKM. The germline V and J ends were trimmed by 6 bases and 4 bases, with 15 bases remaining between them. The length of the CDR3 is 14 residues. The CDR3 sequence is CASSKLQGFTEAFF. CDR3 DNA sequence: TGTGCCAGCAGCAAATTACAGGGTTTCACTGAAGCTTTCTTT.

The chain joins TRBV2 to TRBJ1-4; possibly TRBD1 for D (5 bases). Germline loops: CDR1 SNHLY, CDR2 FYNNEI. The CDR3 is made up of 14 amino acids. The V end lost 4 bases, the J end lost 3 bases, and 9 bases lay between the germline ends. CDR3 nucleotides: TGTGCCAGCAGTGGTCCAGGGTCTAATGAAAAACTGTTTTTT. The encoded protein is CASSGPGSNEKLFF.

The chain uses TRBV20-1 and TRBJ1-2, with D unclear. The CDR3 totals 10 residues. Trimming pared 5 bases from V and 6 bases from J, leaving 7 bases between. Germline CDR1 DFQATT, CDR2 SNEGSKA (reference sequence). In DNA, the CDR3 is TGCAGTGCTCTATCTAATGGCTACACCTTC. This codes for CSALSNGYTF.

The chain employs TRBV9 and TRBJ1-2; possibly TRBD1 for D (5 bases). The CDR3 runs 13 residues. The V and J ends lost 3 bases and 4 bases respectively, with 10 bases between them. The germline V gene has CDR1 SGDLS and CDR2 YYNGEE. The CDR3 DNA reads TGTGCCAGCAGCGCCGGGGGGTTCTATGGCTACACCTTC. It is translated as CASSAGGFYGYTF.

The chain employs TRBV4-1 and TRBJ1-5, with TRBD1 matching 10 bases. Germline assignment: CDR1 MGHRA and CDR2 YSYEKL. V dropped 5 bases and J dropped 7; count of bases not matched to a gene: 14. The CDR3 spans 17 residues. The CDR3 spells CASSIRGTGERTQPQHF. CDR3 nucleotide sequence: TGCGCCAGCAGCATCCGAGGGACAGGGGAAAGAACGCAGCCCCAGCATTTT.

The V gene is TRBV6-6, the J gene TRBJ2-2, with D unclear. V was pared by 5 bases and J by 7 bases, with 17 bases between. CDR1 is MNHNY and CDR2 is SVGAGI in the germline V gene (reference sequence). The CDR3 spans 15 residues. This CDR3 reads CASSPGPASLGELFF. CDR3 DNA: TGTGCCAGCAGTCCCGGACCGGCCTCACTCGGGGAGCTGTTTTTT.

This sequence joins TRBV6-6 and TRBJ1-1; D may be TRBD1 (5 bases). Germline V gene sequence: CDR1 MNHNY, CDR2 SVGAGI (reference sequence). The CDR3 covers 15 residues. The ends were cut back, 0 bases at V and 4 bases at J, with 12 bases in the middle. The CDR3 loop is CASSYSSGGRTEAFF. CDR3 nucleotide sequence: TGTGCCAGCAGTTACTCGAGCGGGGGTCGCACTGAAGCTTTCTTT.

The chain recombines TRBV4-1 with TRBJ1-5; tentatively, D is TRBD1 (5 bases). The CDR3 has 15 residues. V lost 10 bases and J lost 0, with 16 bases in between. Germline-derived CDR1 and CDR2 are MGHRA and YSYEKL. The CDR3 DNA is TGCGCCACACAACCGGGACCGCGTAGCAATCAGCCCCAGCATTTT. Its protein product is CATQPGPRSNQPQHF.

This rearrangement joins TRBV7-2 to TRBJ2-3; TRBD2 aligns across 10 bases. Germline values: CDR1 SGHTA, CDR2 FQGNSA. CDR3 length equals 18 residues. V was clipped by 1 base and J by 0 bases; unmatched bases: 7. The CDR3 sequence: CASSLVAGGLLSTDTQYF. The CDR3, as DNA: TGTGCCAGCAGCTTAGTAGCGGGGGGTCTATTGAGCACAGATACGCAGTATTTT.

The J gene is TRBJ1-2, the V gene TRBV7-8; D is perhaps TRBD1 (5 bases). The CDR3 covers 14 residues. Germline loops: CDR1 SGHVS, CDR2 FQNEAQ. V gave up 1 base and J gave up 8 bases, with 14 bases separating them. CDR3 sequence reads: CASSLGWQGQGYTF. The DNA of the CDR3 is TGTGCCAGCAGCTTAGGATGGCAGGGTCAGGGCTACACCTTC.

To note about this clone: Other DNA sequences in the same sample also yield this CDR3. This sequence joins TRBV10-3 and TRBJ2-2; unclear D gene. The germline V gene encodes CDR1 ENHRY and CDR2 SYGVKD. Trimming took 0 bases from V and 2 from J, leaving 4 bases between them. This CDR3 has 14 amino acids. The CDR3 loop reads CAISESANTGELFF. In DNA form, the CDR3 reads TGTGCCATCAGTGAGTCTGCAAACACCGGGGAGCTGTTTTTT.

The V call is TRBV5-4, the J call TRBJ2-7; tentatively, D is TRBD1 (5 bases). The V end was cut by 2 bases, the J end by 3 bases, with 15 bases between. The V gene's germline CDR1 is SGHNT and CDR2 YYREEE (reference sequence). This CDR3 is 15 amino acids long. CDR3 region: CASSFSMAGNYEQYF. DNA for the CDR3: TGTGCCAGCAGCTTTAGCATGGCAGGGAACTACGAGCAGTACTTC.

The chain couples TRBV20-1 to TRBJ1-1, with D hard to call. CDR3 size: 15 residues. Trimming cost V 3 bases and J 3 bases, with 17 bases left between them. Germline CDR1 reads DFQATT; CDR2 reads SNEGSKA (reference sequence). The CDR3 DNA is TGCAGTGCTAGTAACCCGGGAGGGTTGTACACTGAAGCTTTCTTT. Amino acids: CSASNPGGLYTEAFF.

The rearrangement links TRBV3-1 (or the pseudogene TRBV3-2) to TRBJ2-1, with D perhaps TRBD2 (6 bases). The germline V and J ends were trimmed by 3 bases and 8 bases, with 20 bases remaining between them. The CDR3 loop spans 16 amino acids. Germline assignment: CDR1 LGHDT and CDR2 YNNKEL (reference sequence). The CDR3 sequence is CASSHSGSGFSDEQFF. CDR3 coding DNA: TGTGCCAGCAGCCATAGCGGATCCGGATTTAGCGATGAGCAGTTCTTC.

The chain is built from TRBV11-3 and TRBJ2-5; 10 nucleotides align to TRBD2. The CDR3 has 17 residues. CDR1 is SGHNT and CDR2 is YENEEA in the germline V gene. J was trimmed by 7 bases and V by 2 bases; bases with no gene match: 13. The CDR3 spells CASSLSASGGYSGTQYF. The CDR3 coding sequence is TGTGCCAGCAGCTTAAGCGCTAGCGGGGGTTATTCAGGGACCCAGTACTTC.